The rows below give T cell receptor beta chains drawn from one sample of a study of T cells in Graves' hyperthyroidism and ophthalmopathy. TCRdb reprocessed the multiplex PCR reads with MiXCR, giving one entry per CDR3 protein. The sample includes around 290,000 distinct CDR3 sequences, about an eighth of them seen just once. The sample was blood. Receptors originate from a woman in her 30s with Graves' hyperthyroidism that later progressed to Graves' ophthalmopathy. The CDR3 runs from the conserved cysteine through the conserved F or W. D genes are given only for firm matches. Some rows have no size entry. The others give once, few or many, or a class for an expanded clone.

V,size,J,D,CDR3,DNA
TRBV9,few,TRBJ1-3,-,CASSVASSSGNTIYF,TGTGCCAGCAGCGTAGCATCGTCCTCTGGAAACACCATATATTTT
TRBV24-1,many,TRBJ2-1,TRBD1,CATSGTGNIYEQFF,TGTGCCACGAGTGGGACAGGGAATATCTATGAGCAGTTCTTC
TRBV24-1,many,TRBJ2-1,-,CATSQGREINYNEQFF,TGTGCCACCTCCCAGGGGCGGGAGATCAACTACAATGAGCAGTTCTTC
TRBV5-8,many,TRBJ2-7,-,CASNYRDSYEQYF,TGTGCCAGCAACTACAGGGACTCCTACGAGCAGTACTTC
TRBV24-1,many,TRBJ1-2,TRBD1,CATSDSGTGVLHYGYTF,TGTGCCACCAGTGATTCCGGCACAGGGGTCCTCCACTATGGCTACACCTTC
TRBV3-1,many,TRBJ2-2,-,CASSLTAPGRRNTGELFF,TGTGCCAGCAGCCTTACCGCCCCGGGGAGGAGGAACACCGGGGAGCTGTTTTTT
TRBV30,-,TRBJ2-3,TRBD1,CAYTQGRGPDTQYF,TGTGCCTATACTCAGGGCAGGGGGCCAGATACGCAGTATTTT
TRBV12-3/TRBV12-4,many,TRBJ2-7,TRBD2,CASSWAGVGYEQYF,TGTGCCAGCAGTTGGGCGGGAGTGGGCTACGAGCAGTACTTC
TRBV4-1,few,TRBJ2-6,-,CASSQPLRGRGANVLTF,TGCGCCAGCAGCCAACCCCTTAGGGGCCGGGGGGCCAACGTCCTGACTTTC
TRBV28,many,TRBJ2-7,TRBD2,CASSLVGLAYEQYF,TGTGCCAGCAGTCTGGTCGGACTAGCCTACGAGCAGTACTTC
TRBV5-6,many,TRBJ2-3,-,CASSQGILRTDTQYF,TGTGCCAGCAGCCAAGGGATCCTACGGACAGATACGCAGTATTTT
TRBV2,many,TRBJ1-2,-,CASRRDGYGYTF,TGTGCCAGCAGGCGGGACGGCTATGGCTACACCTTC
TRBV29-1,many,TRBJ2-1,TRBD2,CSVVPRDYPLNEQFF,TGCAGCGTTGTCCCCCGGGACTACCCTCTCAATGAGCAGTTCTTC
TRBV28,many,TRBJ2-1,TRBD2,CASSWGTSGRNYNEQFF,TGTGCCAGCAGTTGGGGGACTAGCGGGAGGAATTACAATGAGCAGTTCTTC
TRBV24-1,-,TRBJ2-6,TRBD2,CATSDGRIPKRGSGANVLTF,TGTGCCACCAGTGATGGTAGGATCCCTAAGCGGGGCTCTGGGGCCAACGTCCTGACTTTC
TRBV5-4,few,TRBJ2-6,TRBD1,CASSWDRALSGANVLTF,TGTGCCAGCAGCTGGGACAGGGCTCTCTCTGGGGCCAACGTCCTGACTTTC
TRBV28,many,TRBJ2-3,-,CASTKSGTDTQYF,TGTGCCAGCACCAAATCGGGCACAGATACGCAGTATTTT
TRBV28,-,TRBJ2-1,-,CASTQWVTAHNEQFF,TGTGCCAGCACCCAGTGGGTGACAGCACACAATGAGCAGTTCTTC
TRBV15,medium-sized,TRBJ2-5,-,CATSAYGGETQYF,TGTGCCACCAGCGCCTACGGAGGAGAGACCCAGTACTTC
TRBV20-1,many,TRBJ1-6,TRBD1,CSAPTGGMGSPLHF,TGCAGTGCTCCCACAGGGGGTATGGGTTCACCCCTCCACTTT
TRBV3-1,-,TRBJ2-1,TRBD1,CASSQEGQGMNEQFF,TGTGCCAGCAGCCAAGAAGGACAGGGGATGAATGAGCAGTTCTTC
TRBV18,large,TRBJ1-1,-,CASSLGAYTEAFF,TGTGCCAGCTCATTAGGGGCGTACACTGAAGCTTTCTTT
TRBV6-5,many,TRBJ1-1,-,CASSYSIRANTEAFF,TGTGCCAGCAGTTACTCGATCAGGGCGAACACTGAAGCTTTCTTT
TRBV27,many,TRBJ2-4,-,CASSPALGGAKNIQYF,TGTGCCAGCAGTCCAGCCCTGGGGGGAGCCAAAAACATTCAGTACTTC
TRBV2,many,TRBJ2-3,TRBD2,CASRGAKGGRSLSQYF,TGTGCCAGCAGAGGGGCAAAGGGAGGGAGGAGTTTGTCGCAGTATTTT
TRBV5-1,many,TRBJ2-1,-,CASSPAGISNEQFF,TGCGCCAGCAGCCCGGCCGGTATCAGCAATGAGCAGTTCTTC